The next 23 T cell receptor beta chains were all read from a single sample in a study of monozygotic twins with cystic fibrosis. This table comes from immunoSEQ multiplex PCR, and its TCRdb copy is limited to in-frame clones, with some not included. Here the sample spans about 14,000 clones, roughly 81% being singletons. Sequencing was performed on blood. These receptors originate from a boy aged 5-17 years with cystic fibrosis.

The J gene is TRBJ2-5, the V gene TRBV5-1; TRBD2 agrees at 7 bases. Germline V CDR1 and CDR2: SGHRS, YFSETQ. The CDR3 extends over 13 amino acids. With V trimmed by 0 bases and J by 5 bases, 1 base remained unmatched. CDR3 in amino acids: CASSLGTSETQYF. As DNA, the CDR3 is TGCGCCAGCAGCTTGGGGACTAGTGAGACCCAGTACTTC.

The rearrangement joins TRBV9 to TRBJ2-1; D is ambiguous. This CDR3 region has 15 residues. CDR1 is SGDLS and CDR2 is YYNGEE in the germline V gene. The V end lost 3 bases, the J end lost 8 bases, and 18 bases lay between the germline ends. The CDR3 DNA reads TGTGCCAGCAGCGCCCGAGAGGAGCCTTCCTATGAGCAGTTCTTC. Its protein product is CASSAREEPSYEQFF. Full variable domain (rest looked up from reference TRBV9 and TRBJ2-1): DSGVTQTPKHLITATGQRVTLRCSPRSGDLSVYWYQQSLDQGLQFLIQYYNGEERAKGNILERFSAQQFPDLHSELNLSSLELGDSALYFCASSAREEPSYEQFFGPGTRLTVL.

This clone has more than one count but fewer than ten. The chain employs TRBV10-3 and TRBJ1-2, with 7 nucleotides matching TRBD1. Germline CDR1 reads ENHRY; CDR2 reads SYGVKD. The length of the CDR3 is 13 residues. The junction had 3 bases not matched to a gene; V was cut back by 2 bases and J by 6 bases. DNA of the CDR3: TGTGCCATCAGTGAGACAGGGGATCATGGCTACACCTTC. Encoded protein: CAISETGDHGYTF.

The J gene is TRBJ2-2, the V gene TRBV28; TRBD2 matches at 10 bases. Trimming at V came to 8 bases and at J to 2 bases, leaving 8 bases not matched to a gene. CDR1 is MDHEN, CDR2 SYDVKM, per germline. This CDR3 is 16 amino acids long. The CDR3 loop is CASLDSGRLNTGELFF. In DNA form, the CDR3 reads TGTGCCAGCCTAGATAGCGGGAGGCTAAACACCGGGGAGCTGTTTTTT.

The V gene is TRBV27, the J gene TRBJ2-7; D remains unclear. Looked up from germline, CDR1 is MNHEY and CDR2 is SMNVEV (reference sequence). The CDR3 runs to 13 residues. With 2 bases removed from V and 3 bases from J, the gap between germline ends came to 8 bases. Here the CDR3 reads CASSLRENYEQYF. The CDR3 bases are TGTGCCAGCAGTTTACGAGAGAACTACGAGCAGTACTTC.

This clone appeared a single time. This chain connects TRBV28 to TRBJ2-1; 10 nucleotides align to TRBD1. The V segment lost 9 bases and the J segment 6 bases; nucleotides outside the gene matches: 5. The CDR3 length is 13 residues. Germline V gives CDR1 MDHEN, CDR2 SYDVKM. CDR3: CASGTGESNEQFF. As DNA, the CDR3 is TGTGCCAGTGGGACAGGGGAGTCCAATGAGCAGTTCTTC.

The chain combines TRBV7-6 with TRBJ1-5; 7 bases fit TRBD1. The CDR3 loop spans 15 amino acids. J was trimmed by 3 bases and V by 5 bases; bases with no gene match: 7. The V gene's germline CDR1 is SGHVS and CDR2 FNYEAQ. The CDR3 region is CASSAWTGNNQPQHF. The CDR3 nucleotides are TGTGCCAGCAGCGCCTGGACAGGAAACAATCAGCCCCAGCATTTT.

The chain joins TRBV30 to TRBJ1-2, with 8 bases fitting TRBD1. This CDR3 comprises 13 residues. CDR1 is GTSNPN and CDR2 is SVGIG in the germline V gene (reference sequence). The J segment lost 4 bases and the V segment lost 3 bases, leaving 4 bases of the junction unmatched. Here the CDR3 reads CAWRATGVYGYTF. Here the CDR3 DNA reads TGTGCCTGGAGAGCGACAGGGGTCTATGGCTACACCTTC.

This clone was counted once. The V call is TRBV9, the J call TRBJ1-1; D remains ambiguous. This CDR3 comprises 16 residues. Germline CDR1 reads SGDLS; CDR2 reads YYNGEE. V was trimmed by 0 bases and J by 4 bases, leaving 16 bases between them. In DNA, the CDR3 is TGTGCCAGCAGCGTAGGTGATGAGGTAAGTTGCACTGAAGCTTTCTTT. As protein: CASSVGDEVSCTEAFF.

The chain uses TRBV23-1 and TRBJ1-1; unclear D gene. TRBV23-1 is an ORF; its function is uncertain. The V end was cut by 6 bases, the J end by 3 bases, with 8 bases between. The CDR3 is 12 amino acids. In nucleotides, the CDR3 is TGCGCCAGCAGACGATTTCACACTGAAGCTTTCTTT. It is translated as CASRRFHTEAFF.

This clone has only one observation. The chain carries TRBV7-2 and TRBJ1-2; D gene uncertain. CDR3 length equals 12 residues. The germline V gene has CDR1 SGHTA and CDR2 FQGNSA. Trimming pared 5 bases from V and 0 bases from J, leaving 4 bases between. Here the CDR3 DNA reads TGTGCCAGCAGCCCGGCTAACTATGGCTACACCTTC. This sequence encodes CASSPANYGYTF.

The chain joins TRBV10-3 to TRBJ1-5, with no clear D. Germline V CDR1 and CDR2: ENHRY, SYGVKD. V lost 0 bases to trimming and J lost 6 bases, with 3 bases between them. This CDR3 spans 12 amino acids. Here the CDR3 reads CAISESGQPQHF. CDR3 nucleotides: TGTGCCATCAGTGAGTCTGGTCAGCCCCAGCATTTT.

The V gene is TRBV19, the J gene TRBJ2-7, with D unclear. This CDR3 has 15 residues. V was pared by 0 bases and J by 2 bases, with 11 bases between. Germline V gene data show CDR1 as LNHDA and CDR2 as SQIVND (reference sequence). The CDR3 DNA is TGTGCCAGTAGTATAGAGCTCGCCCCCCCCTACGAGCAGTACTTC. Protein product: CASSIELAPPYEQYF. Using reference TRBV19 and TRBJ2-7 for the parts outside the CDR3, the full variable domain is DGGITQSPKYLFRKEGQNVTLSCEQNLNHDAMYWYRQDPGQGLRLIYYSQIVNDFQKGDIAEGYSVSREKKESFPLTVTSAQKNPTAFYLCASSIELAPPYEQYFGPGTRLTVT.

The J gene is TRBJ1-2, the V gene TRBV7-2, with 8 bases lining up with TRBD1. The germline V gene encodes CDR1 SGHTA and CDR2 FQGNSA. Trimming removed 0 bases from V and 3 bases from J; junction bases left unmatched: 6. The CDR3 spans 16 residues. CDR3 residues: CASSLAGQARHYGYTF. The CDR3 DNA is TGTGCCAGCAGCTTAGCGGGACAGGCCCGGCACTATGGCTACACCTTC.

V usage is TRBV27 and J usage is TRBJ1-1; 7 bases line up with TRBD1. Germline CDR1 reads MNHEY; CDR2 reads SMNVEV (reference sequence). The CDR3 is 14 residues long. V lost 4 bases to trimming and J lost 4 bases; unmatched junction nucleotides: 6. Written as DNA, the CDR3 is TGTGCCAGCAGTTCGACAGGGTTGACCACTGAAGCTTTCTTT. Translated: CASSSTGLTTEAFF.

The chain employs TRBV19 and TRBJ2-7; 11 bases are shared with TRBD2. The CDR3 loop spans 15 amino acids. CDR1 and CDR2 from the germline V gene are LNHDA and SQIVND (reference sequence). The V segment lost 6 bases and the J segment 2 bases; nucleotides outside the gene matches: 6. The CDR3 here is CASRTGTSGTYEQYF. The CDR3 coding sequence is TGTGCCAGTAGAACCGGGACTAGCGGAACCTACGAGCAGTACTTC.

J is TRBJ1-1 and V is TRBV18, with D tentatively TRBD1 (5 bases). CDR3 size: 14 residues. Germline CDR1 KGHSH, CDR2 LQKENI. The ends were cut back, 5 bases at V and 4 bases at J, with 14 bases in the middle. The CDR3 region has the DNA TGTGCCAGCTCATCTACGGGGAGGGGCACTGAAGCTTTCTTT. Translated, it gives CASSSTGRGTEAFF.

This clone came up a few times. The rearrangement links TRBV30 to TRBJ1-2; D is perhaps TRBD1 (5 bases). The CDR3 has 13 residues. V was trimmed by 1 base and J by 12 bases, leaving 18 bases between them. Per germline, CDR1 GTSNPN and CDR2 SVGIG (reference sequence). CDR3 in DNA: TGTGCCTGGAGTGAGGACACAGCGGCTAGGAACACCTTC. This sequence encodes CAWSEDTAARNTF.

The chain has TRBV5-6 and TRBJ2-7, with TRBD2 as a possible D gene (5 bases). V lost 0 bases, J lost 3 bases, and 10 bases lay in between. The CDR3 sequence is 14 residues long. Germline lookup yields CDR1 SGHDT and CDR2 YYEEEE. The CDR3 sequence is CASSLDAAGYEQYF. CDR3 nucleotide sequence: TGTGCCAGCAGCTTGGACGCTGCGGGCTACGAGCAGTACTTC.

The chain joins TRBV20-1 to TRBJ2-1; no reliable D call. With 3 bases removed from V and 4 bases from J, the gap between germline ends came to 4 bases. This CDR3 is 11 amino acids long. CDR1 is DFQATT, CDR2 SNEGSKA, per germline (reference sequence). The CDR3 is CSASGYNEQFF. As DNA, the CDR3 is TGCAGTGCTAGCGGATACAATGAGCAGTTCTTC.

For the CDR3, the DNA is TGTGCCAGCAGTTACTCGAAAGGGAACTATGGCTACACCTTC. Amino acid sequence: CASSYSKGNYGYTF. This chain connects TRBV6-5 to TRBJ1-2, with D unclear. The CDR3 runs to 14 residues. Germline CDR1 MNHEY, CDR2 SVGAGI. Trimming removed 0 bases from V and 2 bases from J, with 7 bases in between.

This clone was found once. The chain combines TRBV29-1 with TRBJ2-7; TRBD2 matches at 9 bases. CDR1 SQVTM and CDR2 ANQGSEA come from the germline V gene. This CDR3 spans 13 amino acids. V trimming: 6 bases; J trimming: 8 bases; junction bases outside the gene matches: 11. The CDR3 DNA is TGCAGCGTCAAATCTAGCGGGGCATTCCAGCAGTACTTC. Amino acid sequence: CSVKSSGAFQQYF.

The sample holds one count of this clone. This chain links TRBV18 with TRBJ2-5; D ambiguous. CDR3 length: 14 amino acids. Trimming removed 6 bases from V and 4 bases from J, with 15 bases in between. The germline CDR1 and CDR2 sequences are KGHSH and LQKENI. CDR3 residues: CASSPLSGGETQYF. CDR3 bases: TGTGCCAGCTCCCCCCTCTCAGGTGGAGAGACCCAGTACTTC.